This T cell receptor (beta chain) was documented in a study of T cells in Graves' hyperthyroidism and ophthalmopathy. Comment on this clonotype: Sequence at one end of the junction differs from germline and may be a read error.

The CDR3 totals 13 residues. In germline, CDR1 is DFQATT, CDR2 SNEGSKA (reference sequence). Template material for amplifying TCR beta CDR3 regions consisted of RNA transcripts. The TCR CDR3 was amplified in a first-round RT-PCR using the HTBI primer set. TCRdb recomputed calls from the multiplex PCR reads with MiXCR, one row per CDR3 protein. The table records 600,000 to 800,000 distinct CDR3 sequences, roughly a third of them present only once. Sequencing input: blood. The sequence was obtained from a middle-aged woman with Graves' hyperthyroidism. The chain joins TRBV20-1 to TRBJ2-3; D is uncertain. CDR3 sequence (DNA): TGCAGTGCTGGAGACACGGGCACAGATACGCAGTATTTT. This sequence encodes CSAGDTGTDTQYF.